Listed here are 15 T cell receptor beta chains from one sample, sequenced in a study of a mutant IDH1 vaccine in newly diagnosed glioma. Time point of the sample: week 47, end of study. Mutant IDH1 20-mer peptide, at 300 ug, made up each vaccine dose, with topical imiquimod. Data came from immunoSEQ multiplex PCR; TCRdb stores just in-frame clones and leaves some out. The top ten hold approximately 12% of the sample, which has roughly 32,000 clones, just under 90% seen once. Antigens of these TCRs are unknown. Source: PBMCs, taken from a glioma patient whose treatment included an IDH1 peptide vaccine. These receptors all stem from a woman aged 25 to 45 with glioma.

The chain combines TRBV27 with TRBJ2-7, with D maybe TRBD1 (5 bases). Trimming shortened V by 4 bases and J by 3 bases, and 10 bases separated the two germline ends. Germline values: CDR1 MNHEY, CDR2 SMNVEV (reference sequence). The CDR3 extends over 13 amino acids. CDR3 loop: CASSYGHFYEQYF. The CDR3, as DNA: TGTGCCAGCAGTTACGGACACTTCTACGAGCAGTACTTC.

This chain uses TRBV2 with TRBJ1-3, with a possible D match to TRBD1 (6 bases). This CDR3 comprises 12 residues. Looked up from germline, CDR1 is SNHLY and CDR2 is FYNNEI. V was pared by 7 bases and J by 3 bases, with 7 bases between. The CDR3, as DNA: TGTGCCAGCAACAGGGTTGGAAACACCATATATTTT. Protein: CASNRVGNTIYF.

This chain joins TRBV4-1 and TRBJ1-4; D unresolved. Germline CDR1 is MGHRA and CDR2 is YSYEKL. Trimming left V 3 bases short and J 7 bases short, with 18 bases between. This CDR3 is built from 16 residues. The DNA of the CDR3 is TGCGCCAGCAGCCAGACCCCGGGTCTCGAGGGTGAAAAACTGTTTTTT. Protein: CASSQTPGLEGEKLFF.

J is TRBJ2-7 and V is TRBV19; possible D gene TRBD1, 5 bases. CDR1 and CDR2 from the germline V gene are LNHDA and SQIVND (reference sequence). Trimming took off 1 base at V and 5 bases at J, with 9 bases between the two ends. This CDR3 is 13 amino acids long. The CDR3 spells CASSIAGIHEQYF. The CDR3 nucleotides are TGTGCCAGTAGTATAGCAGGGATCCACGAGCAGTACTTC.

The chain couples TRBV7-9 to TRBJ2-2; TRBD2 aligns across 7 bases. V dropped 7 bases and J dropped 5; count of bases not matched to a gene: 4. CDR1 is SEHNR, CDR2 FQNEAQ, per germline (reference sequence). The CDR3 is made up of 13 amino acids. CDR3: CASTRGGTGELFF. CDR3 DNA: TGTGCCAGCACCCGCGGGGGAACCGGGGAGCTGTTTTTT.

DNA for the CDR3: TGTGCCAGCCGTCCTTCGAGGCGTGCTCCAAAGGGGGGGACCCAGTACTTC. Amino acids: CASRPSRRAPKGGTQYF. The V gene is TRBV13, the J gene TRBJ2-5, with D perhaps TRBD1 or TRBD2 (6 bases each). This CDR3 region has 17 residues. Trimming took off 8 bases at V and 7 bases at J, with 29 bases between the two ends. Germline assignment: CDR1 PRHDT and CDR2 FYEKMQ (reference sequence).

V usage is TRBV5-5 and J usage is TRBJ2-7; D may be TRBD2 (5 bases). Per germline, CDR1 SGHKS and CDR2 YYEKEE (reference sequence). The V end was cut by 0 bases, the J end by 6 bases, with 13 bases between. The length of the CDR3 is 14 residues. CDR3 DNA: TGTGCCAGCAGCTTGGGTCTAGCAAGAGGCGAGCAGTACTTC. Its translation is CASSLGLARGEQYF.

V is TRBV7-9 and J is TRBJ1-1; 7 bases line up with TRBD1. This CDR3 has 16 amino acids. After removal of 1 base from V and 4 bases from J, the junction contained 9 bases not matched to a gene. Germline CDR1 reads SEHNR; CDR2 reads FQNEAQ (reference sequence). The DNA for the CDR3 is TGTGCCAGCAGCTTAGGACCCGACGGGGACAGCACTGAAGCTTTCTTT. This sequence encodes CASSLGPDGDSTEAFF.

This sequence joins TRBV15 and TRBJ1-1, with 8 nucleotides matching TRBD1. Germline-derived CDR1 and CDR2 are LNHNV and YYDKDF (reference sequence). CDR3 size: 14 residues. The trim removed 4 bases at V and 5 bases at J, leaving 6 bases unmatched. Written as DNA, the CDR3 is TGTGCCACCAGCACAGACAGGGGAGGGACTGAAGCTTTCTTT. Protein: CATSTDRGGTEAFF. Supplemented by reference TRBV15 and TRBJ1-1, the full variable domain reads DAMVIQNPRYQVTQFGKPVTLSCSQTLNHNVMYWYQQKSSQAPKLLFHYYDKDFNNEADTPDNFQSRRPNTSFCFLDIRSPGLGDTAMYLCATSTDRGGTEAFFGQGTRLTVV.

The chain combines TRBV5-1 with TRBJ1-4, with 10 bases identical to TRBD1. CDR1 and CDR2 (germline): SGHRS, YFSETQ. Trimming cost V 4 bases and J 2 bases; bases outside gene matches: 5. The CDR3 is 16 amino acids. This CDR3 is CASSPDRGGTNEKLFF. CDR3 DNA sequence: TGCGCCAGCAGCCCGGACAGGGGGGGGACTAATGAAAAACTGTTTTTT. Combining the CDR3 with reference TRBV5-1 and TRBJ1-4 gives the whole variable domain KAGVTQTPRYLIKTRGQQVTLSCSPISGHRSVSWYQQTPGQGLQFLFEYFSETQRNKGNFPGRFSGRQFSNSRSEMNVSTLELGDSALYLCASSPDRGGTNEKLFFGSGTQLSVL.

This sequence joins TRBV2 and TRBJ1-4; 9 bases match TRBD1. CDR1 is SNHLY and CDR2 is FYNNEI in the germline V gene. This CDR3 is built from 15 residues. Trimming removed 6 bases from V and 3 bases from J; junction bases left unmatched: 5. CDR3 sequence: CASRPQGAPNEKLFF. The CDR3 nucleotides are TGTGCCAGCAGACCACAGGGGGCCCCTAATGAAAAACTGTTTTTT.

The chain couples TRBV4-1 to TRBJ2-3, with 15 positions matching TRBD2. The V gene end was trimmed by 2 bases and the J gene end by 0 bases; junction bases not matched to a gene: 12. The germline CDR1 and CDR2 sequences are MGHRA and YSYEKL. The CDR3 sequence is 21 residues long. This chain's CDR3 is CASSQTSPGLAGGSSTDTQYF. CDR3 DNA sequence: TGCGCCAGCAGCCAAACCTCGCCGGGACTAGCGGGGGGATCTAGCACAGATACGCAGTATTTT.

V is TRBV9 and J is TRBJ1-5; D remains unclear. The CDR3 length is 13 residues. Trimming pared 3 bases from V and 5 bases from J, leaving 9 bases between. Germline assignment: CDR1 SGDLS and CDR2 YYNGEE. The CDR3 DNA sequence: TGTGCCAGCAGCGCTCAGGACCATCAGCCCCAGCATTTT. Its protein is CASSAQDHQPQHF.

CDR3 coding DNA: TGTGCCAGTAGGAGTTTACTGGGTGGGAATCAGCCCCAGCATTTT. The encoded protein is CASRSLLGGNQPQHF. The chain is built from TRBV19 and TRBJ1-5; D is unclear. The CDR3 spans 15 residues. Trimming removed 6 bases from V and 4 bases from J, with 16 bases in between. In germline, CDR1 is LNHDA, CDR2 SQIVND (reference sequence).

This rearrangement joins TRBV6-1 to TRBJ2-7, with D perhaps TRBD1 (5 bases). The germline V gene encodes CDR1 MNHNS and CDR2 SASEGT. The CDR3 length is 15 residues. V dropped 3 bases and J dropped 2 bases, with 14 bases sitting between them. As DNA, the CDR3 is TGTGCCAGCAGTGAGACCGTGACAGCACCCTACGAGCAGTACTTC. Protein product: CASSETVTAPYEQYF.